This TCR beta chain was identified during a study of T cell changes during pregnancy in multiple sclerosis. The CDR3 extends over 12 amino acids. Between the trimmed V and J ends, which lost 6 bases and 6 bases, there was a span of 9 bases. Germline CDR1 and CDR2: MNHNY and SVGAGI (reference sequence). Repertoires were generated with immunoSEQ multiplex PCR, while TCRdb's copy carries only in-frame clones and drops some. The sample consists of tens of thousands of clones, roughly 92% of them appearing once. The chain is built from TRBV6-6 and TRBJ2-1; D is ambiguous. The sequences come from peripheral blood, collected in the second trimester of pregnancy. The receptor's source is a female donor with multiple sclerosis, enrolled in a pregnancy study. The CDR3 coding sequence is TGTGCCAGCAGGGTGGCAAGCAATGAGCAGTTCTTC. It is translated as CASRVASNEQFF.